This is a list of T cell receptor beta chains from one sample in a study of T cell repertoires in cytomegalovirus infection. Their antigens are not known. TCRdb redid the calling of the reads with MiXCR, one entry per CDR3 protein. This table holds roughly 310,000 distinct CDR3 sequences, roughly 29% found once. Sequencing was performed on cultured PBMCs, taken from culture after CMV antigen stimulation. The receptors were gathered from a human donor in good health (CMV status not recorded). Some clones in this sample may be carry-over from other donors' samples. The CDR3 runs from the conserved cysteine through the conserved F or W. The D gene is left open where the match is weak. A row's size may be missing; if present it is once, few, many or a size class.

. | TRBJ1-6 | . | TRBV25-1 | 11 | CASSDDSPLHF | TGTGCCAGCAGTGATGATTCACCCCTCCACTTT
few | TRBJ1-1 | . | TRBV18 | 13 | CASSRTQNTEAFF | TGTGCCAGCTCGCGGACACAGAACACTGAAGCTTTCTTT
. | TRBJ1-6 | . | TRBV3-1 | 13 | CASSPSTNSPLHF | TGTGCCAGCAGCCCGAGCACGAATTCACCCCTCCACTTT
. | TRBJ1-5 | TRBD1 | TRBV7-2 | 14 | CASSSRQGSQPQHF | TGTGCCAGCAGCAGCCGACAGGGAAGTCAGCCCCAGCATTTT
. | TRBJ2-7 | . | TRBV27 | 15 | CASSIGPLGYYEQYF | TGTGCCAGCAGTATCGGGCCTCTCGGATACTACGAGCAGTACTTC
few | TRBJ1-5 | . | TRBV7-2 | 16 | CASNPSFGVGNQPQHF | TGTGCCAGCAACCCTTCATTCGGGGTTGGCAATCAGCCCCAGCATTTT
. | TRBJ2-3 | TRBD2 | TRBV11-2 | 16 | CASSLRVAGGIGTQYF | TGTGCCAGCAGCCTCAGGGTAGCGGGGGGGATAGGTACGCAGTATTTT
. | TRBJ1-6 | . | TRBV6-5 | 18 | CASSFFKPRSSYNSPLHF | TGTGCCAGCAGTTTCTTTAAGCCCCGAAGCTCCTATAATTCACCCCTCCACTTT
. | TRBJ2-1 | TRBD2 | TRBV5-4 | 15 | CASSSLAGDYNEQFF | TGTGCCAGCAGCAGTCTAGCGGGGGATTACAATGAGCAGTTCTTC
. | TRBJ2-1 | . | TRBV7-9 | 15 | CASSLEPGAYNEQFF | TGTGCCAGCAGCTTAGAACCCGGAGCCTACAATGAGCAGTTCTTC
. | TRBJ2-7 | TRBD2 | TRBV7-8 | 16 | CASSDYRTSGRAEQYF | TGTGCCAGCAGCGATTATCGGACTAGCGGGAGAGCCGAGCAGTACTTC
. | TRBJ2-3 | TRBD2 | TRBV9 | 16 | CASSVGVTSRTDTQYF | TGTGCCAGCAGCGTAGGTGTGACTAGCCGCACAGATACGCAGTATTTT
few | TRBJ1-1 | . | TRBV19 | 15 | CASSILTRTNTEAFF | TGTGCCAGTAGTATATTGACGAGGACGAACACTGAAGCTTTCTTT
. | TRBJ2-1 | TRBD1 | TRBV12-3/TRBV12-4 | 15 | CASSTGTGRYNEQFF | TGTGCCAGCAGTACCGGGACAGGGAGATACAATGAGCAGTTCTTC
. | TRBJ1-6 | . | TRBV5-5 | 16 | CASTLREGLDNSPLHF | TGTGCCAGCACCTTGCGGGAGGGGCTCGATAATTCACCCCTCCACTTT
few | TRBJ2-6 | . | TRBV15 | 15 | CATSPLSSGANVLTF | TGTGCCACCAGTCCCTTGAGCTCTGGGGCCAACGTCCTGACTTTC
. | TRBJ2-7 | TRBD1 | TRBV20-1 | 15 | CSAREQGAMVREQYF | TGCAGTGCTAGAGAACAGGGGGCGATGGTTCGGGAGCAGTACTTC
few | TRBJ2-5 | . | TRBV12-3/TRBV12-4 | 13 | CASSYLAEETQYF | TGTGCCAGCAGTTATTTAGCGGAAGAGACCCAGTACTTC
. | TRBJ1-1 | . | TRBV27 | 15 | CASRAHRAGNTEAFF | TGTGCCAGCAGAGCTCACAGGGCTGGGAACACTGAAGCTTTCTTT
. | TRBJ2-7 | TRBD2 | TRBV27 | 15 | CASSLSMGGGYEQYF | TGTGCCAGCAGTTTATCGATGGGGGGAGGGTACGAGCAGTACTTC
. | TRBJ2-1 | . | TRBV7-8 | 15 | CASLAAVSSYNEQFF | TGTGCCAGCCTAGCAGCGGTAAGCTCCTACAATGAGCAGTTCTTC
. | TRBJ2-2 | . | TRBV7-7 | 13 | CALAESNTGELFF | TGTGCCCTTGCGGAATCGAACACCGGGGAGCTGTTTTTT
few | TRBJ2-3 | TRBD1 | TRBV11-2 | 15 | CAIHMGQGITDTQYF | TGTGCCATACACATGGGACAGGGGATCACAGATACGCAGTATTTT
many | TRBJ2-7 | . | TRBV7-3 | 13 | CASSPGLFYEQYF | TGTGCCAGCAGCCCGGGACTCTTCTACGAGCAGTACTTC
. | TRBJ1-5 | . | TRBV5-1 | 16 | CASNPGTGNSNQPQHF | TGCGCCAGCAACCCCGGGACGGGAAATAGCAATCAGCCCCAGCATTTT
many | TRBJ1-5 | . | TRBV20-1 | 16 | CSAAIPGQASNQPQHF | TGCAGTGCAGCTATTCCGGGACAAGCAAGCAATCAGCCCCAGCATTTT
few | TRBJ1-5 | TRBD1 | TRBV19 | 16 | CASRRRQGGSNQPQHF | TGTGCCAGTAGGCGTCGACAGGGAGGGAGCAATCAGCCCCAGCATTTT
. | TRBJ2-2 | . | TRBV6-5 | 11 | CASTGAGELFF | TGTGCCAGCACCGGGGCCGGGGAGCTGTTTTTT
. | TRBJ1-1 | . | TRBV18 | 15 | CASSPPGQSNTEAFF | TGTGCCAGCTCACCACCGGGGCAGTCGAACACTGAAGCTTTCTTT
many | TRBJ1-2 | . | TRBV28 | 11 | CASSLWDSYTF | TGTGCCAGCAGTTTATGGGACAGCTACACCTTC
many | TRBJ1-2 | . | TRBV7-2 | 14 | CASSLDPGSYGYTF | TGTGCCAGCAGCTTAGATCCAGGCTCCTATGGCTACACCTTC
. | TRBJ1-1 | . | TRBV18 | 14 | CASSPQGSPVDAFF | TGTGCCAGCTCACCACAGGGTTCCCCGGTTGACGCTTTCTTT
. | TRBJ2-5 | . | TRBV6-5 | 13 | CASGRLPQETQYF | TGTGCCAGCGGTAGACTGCCTCAAGAGACCCAGTACTTC
few | TRBJ1-1 | . | TRBV12-3/TRBV12-4 | 14 | CASSLAVMNTEAFF | TGTGCCAGCAGTTTAGCGGTGATGAACACTGAAGCTTTCTTT
. | TRBJ2-3 | . | TRBV20-1 | 14 | CSATRDTSTDTQYF | TGCAGTGCTACTAGGGACACCAGCACAGATACGCAGTATTTT
. | TRBJ2-7 | TRBD1 | TRBV27 | 14 | CASSFRGQGYEQYF | TGTGCCAGCAGTTTTCGAGGACAGGGCTACGAGCAGTACTTC
many | TRBJ2-5 | . | TRBV7-2 | 14 | CASSLGVTSKTQYF | TGTGCCAGCAGCTTAGGGGTTACATCCAAGACCCAGTACTTC
. | TRBJ2-7 | . | TRBV28 | 18 | CASSFLYSHRGFSYEQYF | TGTGCCAGCAGTTTCCTATACTCCCATCGAGGGTTCTCCTACGAGCAGTACTTC
many | TRBJ2-5 | TRBD1 | TRBV12-3/TRBV12-4 | 14 | CASSLGQGQETQYF | TGTGCCAGCAGTTTGGGACAGGGGCAAGAGACCCAGTACTTC
many | TRBJ2-5 | . | TRBV7-2 | 13 | CASSTGFSETQYF | TGTGCCAGCAGTACAGGGTTTTCCGAGACCCAGTACTTC
. | TRBJ2-7 | TRBD1 | TRBV6-1 | 14 | CASSDRDRVYEQYF | TGTGCCAGCAGTGACCGGGACAGGGTCTACGAGCAGTACTTC
. | TRBJ1-1 | . | TRBV28 | 12 | CASSPKRQNAFF | TGTGCCAGCAGCCCTAAGAGACAGAACGCTTTCTTT
few | TRBJ1-5 | TRBD1 | TRBV6-6 | 16 | CASTLGQDSPYQPQHF | TGTGCCAGCACCCTGGGACAGGACTCGCCCTATCAGCCCCAGCATTTT
few | TRBJ1-2 | . | TRBV29-1 | 14 | CSVGGRSANYGYTF | TGCAGCGTCGGTGGACGGTCGGCTAACTATGGCTACACCTTC
. | TRBJ2-7 | . | TRBV25-1 | 12 | CATLGETYEQYF | TGTGCCACGCTAGGGGAGACCTACGAGCAGTACTTC